This TCR beta chain is drawn from a study of T cell responses to AZD1222 COVID-19 vaccine. Points from the study as a whole: Donors were largely white British and mainly female; clonal diversity was possibly underestimated. Spike as a whole was targeted by vaccine-associated CD4 TCRs, dominant at 160-218 and 743-854. The study found Spike-specific TCR breadth and depth rose after two AZD1222 doses.

Sequenced by immunoSEQ multiplex PCR; TCRdb stores in-frame clones only, minus some. The table includes fewer than 110,000 clones, around 89% detected once. With 6 bases removed from V and 3 bases from J, the gap between germline ends came to 9 bases. The CDR3 totals 13 residues. Germline V gene data show CDR1 as MNHEY and CDR2 as SVGAGI. Turning to this clone: What it binds is unknown.

This chain uses TRBV6-5 with TRBJ1-5; no clear D gene. The sequencing here drew on peripheral blood, taken on day 0 of AZD1222 vaccination. The receptor comes from an adult in good health. CDR3 coding DNA: TGTGCCAGCAGCCGACAATTCAATCAGCCCCAGCATTTT. Its translation: CASSRQFNQPQHF.